This section outlines one T cell receptor beta chain sequence together with its context. The antigen is unknown. These data come from a study of cytomegalovirus exposure and HLA in healthy donors. Trimming removed 0 bases from V and 7 bases from J, with 4 bases in between. Germline CDR1 ENHRY, CDR2 SYGVKD. This CDR3 spans 13 amino acids. Study-wide findings and caveats: Earlier results showed most TCR beta V segments being productive about 90% or about 30% of the time.

It was with 60 Vbeta and 13 Jbeta primers that the PCR ran. Profiled with immunoSEQ multiplex PCR; TCRdb holds only in-frame clones, not every one. The top ten clones hold approximately 6.9% of a sample with 150,000 or so clones, roughly 79% of them seen once. Sequencing was performed on PBMCs. The sequence was collected from a woman in her thirties or forties in good health and CMV-seropositive. V is TRBV10-3 and J is TRBJ1-6; D is uncertain. CDR3 nucleotide sequence: TGTGCCATCAGTGAGTCGAGGAATTCACCCCTCCACTTT. It codes for CAISESRNSPLHF.